The next 20 T cell receptor beta chains were all read from a single sample in a study of blood T cell repertoires in COVID-19. Profiled with immunoSEQ multiplex PCR; TCRdb holds only in-frame clones, not every one. The top ten hold approximately 15% of the sample, which has about 220,000 clones, around 90% seen once. Sequencing used PBMCs or T cells enriched from blood (not recorded which). The receptor set was obtained from a man between 25 and 39 years old who had been exposed to COVID-19.

The sample holds a few counts of this clone. The chain joins TRBV2 to TRBJ1-1, with D unresolved. Germline V CDR1 and CDR2: SNHLY, FYNNEI. Trimming removed 2 bases from V and 4 bases from J, with 11 bases in between. The CDR3 runs 14 residues. Here the CDR3 DNA reads TGTGCCAGCAGTGAACTGGGTGGCGGCACTGAAGCTTTCTTT. Its translation is CASSELGGGTEAFF.

The V and J genes are TRBV6-5 and TRBJ2-1; 12 positions match TRBD2. This CDR3 is 15 amino acids long. Germline-derived CDR1 and CDR2 are MNHEY and SVGAGI. The ends lost 8 bases at V and 7 bases at J; junction bases unmatched: 9. This CDR3 reads CASDPTSGGRNEQFF. CDR3 nucleotide sequence: TGTGCCAGCGATCCTACTAGCGGGGGGCGGAATGAGCAGTTCTTC.

This chain links TRBV3-1 (or the pseudogene TRBV3-2) with TRBJ2-7, with a possible D match to TRBD1 (6 bases). The CDR3 has 13 residues. The V and J ends lost 4 bases and 7 bases respectively, with 14 bases between them. CDR1 and CDR2 (germline): LGHDT, YNNKEL (reference sequence). The CDR3 loop is CASSPTGPREQYF. The DNA for the CDR3 is TGTGCCAGCAGCCCCACAGGGCCTCGGGAGCAGTACTTC.

This rearrangement joins TRBV19 to TRBJ1-1, with TRBD1 as a possible D gene (6 bases). CDR1 is LNHDA, CDR2 SQIVND, per germline (reference sequence). This CDR3 region has 15 residues. Trimming cost V 3 bases and J 0 bases, with 11 bases left between them. The DNA of the CDR3 is TGTGCCAGTAGTATTAGTCGGACAGTGAACACTGAAGCTTTCTTT. It encodes CASSISRTVNTEAFF.

This clone came up once. The chain is built from TRBV5-1 and TRBJ2-3; D not resolved. Trimming pared 5 bases from V and 2 bases from J, leaving 6 bases between. Per the germline V gene, CDR1 is SGHRS and CDR2 is YFSETQ. There are 12 residues in the CDR3. The CDR3 DNA is TGCGCCAGCAGTCCAGACACAGATACGCAGTATTTT. Its protein is CASSPDTDTQYF.

This clone turned up a few times. The rearrangement uses TRBV25-1 and TRBJ2-7; weak D call: TRBD2 (6 bases). CDR3 length equals 13 residues. CDR1 MGHDK and CDR2 SYGVNS come from the germline V gene. V was cut by 10 bases and J by 5 bases, with 18 bases left in between. CDR3 DNA sequence: TGTGCCACCCCTGGAGGGCGCGGGAACGAGCAGTACTTC. This sequence encodes CATPGGRGNEQYF.

The count of this clone is one. The chain is built from TRBV9 and TRBJ2-7; TRBD1 matches 10 bases. This CDR3 region has 16 residues. Per germline, CDR1 SGDLS and CDR2 YYNGEE. Unmatched junction bases numbered 8, after V lost 4 bases and J lost 1 base. The CDR3 DNA follows: TGTGCCAGCAGCTCCCGCTGGGGACAGGGGTCCTACGAGCAGTACTTC. Protein: CASSSRWGQGSYEQYF.

This chain joins TRBV6-2 or TRBV6-3 and TRBJ1-5; 7 nucleotides align to TRBD1. This CDR3 contains 18 residues. The ends lost 2 bases at V and 3 bases at J; junction bases unmatched: 13. Germline V gene sequence: CDR1 MNHEY, CDR2 SVGEGT. The CDR3 DNA is TGTGCCAGCAGTTACCCGGGACAGAGAAAAATAGTCAATCAGCCCCAGCATTTT. Encoded protein: CASSYPGQRKIVNQPQHF.

The rearrangement links TRBV4-3 to TRBJ1-5; no clear D gene. The CDR3 runs 19 residues. Between the trimmed V and J ends, which lost 0 bases and 8 bases, there was a span of 26 bases. The germline V gene encodes CDR1 LGHNA and CDR2 YSLEER. The CDR3 nucleotides are TGCGCCAGCAGCCAAGAAAGAACCCGCCTTGGCAGGAAGGTGAAGCCCCAGCATTTT. Its translation: CASSQERTRLGRKVKPQHF.

V usage is TRBV19 and J usage is TRBJ1-5; no reliable D call. Trimming left V 10 bases short and J 4 bases short, with 14 bases between. The CDR3 extends over 13 amino acids. Germline V gene data show CDR1 as LNHDA and CDR2 as SQIVND (reference sequence). The chain's CDR3 is CATSSTGNQPQHF. CDR3 nucleotides: TGTGCCACCTCATCAACGGGGAATCAGCCCCAGCATTTT.

This clone was seen more than once but under ten times. This chain connects TRBV12-5 to TRBJ2-7; TRBD2 might be the D (6 bases). Germline lookup yields CDR1 LGHNT and CDR2 FRNRAP. This CDR3 is 13 amino acids long. V dropped 4 bases and J dropped 5 bases, with 12 bases sitting between them. CDR3 sequence: CASGSNGGNEQYF. CDR3 sequence (DNA): TGTGCTAGTGGTTCCAACGGAGGGAACGAGCAGTACTTC.

The J gene is TRBJ1-6, the V gene TRBV2, with 9 bases aligning to TRBD1. Germline CDR1 is SNHLY and CDR2 is FYNNEI. V shed 1 base, J shed 2 bases, and the junction held 6 bases outside the gene matches. There are 18 residues in the CDR3. Here the CDR3 reads CASSEVLQGAAYNSPLHF. The CDR3 DNA is TGTGCCAGCAGTGAAGTTTTACAGGGGGCGGCCTATAATTCACCCCTCCACTTT. The whole variable domain, remainder taken from reference TRBV2 and TRBJ1-6, is EPEVTQTPSHQVTQMGQEVILRCVPISNHLYFYWYRQILGQKVEFLVSFYNNEISEKSEIFDDQFSVERPDGSNFTLKIRSTKLEDSAMYFCASSEVLQGAAYNSPLHFGNGTRLTVT.

The chain carries TRBV4-2 and TRBJ1-2; TRBD1 agrees at 9 bases. Germline V lookup: CDR1 LGHNA, CDR2 YNFKEQ. This CDR3 has 15 residues. V gave up 3 bases and J gave up 4 bases; unmatched junction bases: 6. CDR3 residues: CASSQTGTGTYGYTF. The DNA for the CDR3 is TGTGCCAGCAGCCAGACCGGGACAGGGACCTATGGCTACACCTTC.

The V call is TRBV19, the J call TRBJ2-1; a possible D gene is TRBD1 (5 bases). This CDR3 contains 17 residues. CDR1 and CDR2 from the germline V gene are LNHDA and SQIVND (reference sequence). Deletions cut 3 bases from V and 0 bases from J, with 15 bases between. The CDR3 sequence is CASSMGPGQVSYNEQFF. The CDR3 DNA sequence: TGTGCCAGTAGTATGGGGCCTGGGCAAGTCTCCTACAATGAGCAGTTCTTC. Full variable domain (missing parts from reference TRBV19 and TRBJ2-1): DGGITQSPKYLFRKEGQNVTLSCEQNLNHDAMYWYRQDPGQGLRLIYYSQIVNDFQKGDIAEGYSVSREKKESFPLTVTSAQKNPTAFYLCASSMGPGQVSYNEQFFGPGTRLTVL.

A single count supports this clone. The chain carries TRBV6-5 and TRBJ1-1, with TRBD1 as a possible D gene (6 bases). Germline V lookup: CDR1 MNHEY, CDR2 SVGAGI. The CDR3 covers 15 residues. Trimming pared 7 bases from V and 4 bases from J, leaving 19 bases between. The CDR3 reads CASTIDTGFITEAFF. The CDR3 DNA is TGTGCCAGCACCATAGACACAGGGTTTATCACTGAAGCTTTCTTT.

CDR3 coding DNA: TGTGCCAGCAGCCGTCGGGACTCCGGGAGGGATACGCAGTATTTT. Translating it yields CASSRRDSGRDTQYF. This sequence joins TRBV14 and TRBJ2-3, with 7 bases lining up with TRBD2. CDR1 SGHDN and CDR2 FVKESK come from the germline V gene. V gave up 4 bases and J gave up 6 bases; unmatched junction bases: 10. This CDR3 is built from 15 residues.

V and J are TRBV5-4 and TRBJ2-5; D remains unclear. Germline V gene data show CDR1 as SGHNT and CDR2 as YYREEE (reference sequence). Trimming stripped 5 bases from V and 5 bases from J, with 10 bases between. CDR3 length: 12 amino acids. The CDR3 DNA follows: TGTGCCAGCAGTCCAAACCGGGAGACCCAGTACTTC. Residues: CASSPNRETQYF.

In this sample, this clone turned up once. The chain has TRBV5-1 and TRBJ2-2, with TRBD1 identical over 7 bases. The length of the CDR3 is 17 residues. The ends lost 0 bases at V and 3 bases at J; junction bases unmatched: 8. The germline V gene encodes CDR1 SGHRS and CDR2 YFSETQ. CDR3 amino acids: CASSLAYTQGDTGELFF. CDR3 nucleotide sequence: TGCGCCAGCAGCTTGGCCTACACCCAGGGGGACACCGGGGAGCTGTTTTTT.

The rearrangement uses TRBV29-1 and TRBJ1-1, with 9 bases lining up with TRBD1. Germline CDR1 and CDR2: SQVTM and ANQGSEA. CDR3 length equals 17 residues. V shed 6 bases and J 4 bases; nucleotides not matched to a gene: 18. CDR3 nucleotides: TGCAGCGTAAGGGGAGGGACAGGGACCCCTATTGGCACTGAAGCTTTCTTT. Translated, it gives CSVRGGTGTPIGTEAFF. Using reference TRBV29-1 and TRBJ1-1 for the parts outside the CDR3, the full variable domain is SAVISQKPSRDICQRGTSLTIQCQVDSQVTMMFWYRQQPGQSLTLIATANQGSEATYESGFVIDKFPISRPNLTFSTLTVSNMSPEDSSIYLCSVRGGTGTPIGTEAFFGQGTRLTVV.

The chain carries TRBV6-5 and TRBJ1-1; D is undetermined. Germline CDR1 and CDR2: MNHEY and SVGAGI. The CDR3 consists of 14 residues. The V and J ends lost 8 bases and 2 bases respectively, with 15 bases between them. CDR3 DNA sequence: TGTGCCAGCGGAAGGACGGACTACAACACTGAAGCTTTCTTT. It yields the protein CASGRTDYNTEAFF.